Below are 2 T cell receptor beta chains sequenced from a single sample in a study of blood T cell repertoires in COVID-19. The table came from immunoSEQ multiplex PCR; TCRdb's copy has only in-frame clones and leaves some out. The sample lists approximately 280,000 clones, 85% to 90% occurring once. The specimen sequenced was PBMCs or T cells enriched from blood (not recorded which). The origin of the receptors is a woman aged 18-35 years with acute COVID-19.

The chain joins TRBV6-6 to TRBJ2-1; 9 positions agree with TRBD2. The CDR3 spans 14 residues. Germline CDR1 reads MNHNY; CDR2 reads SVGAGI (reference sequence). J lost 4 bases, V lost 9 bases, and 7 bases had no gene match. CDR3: CASDVAGAYNEQFF. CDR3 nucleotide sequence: TGTGCCAGTGACGTAGCGGGGGCTTACAATGAGCAGTTCTTC.

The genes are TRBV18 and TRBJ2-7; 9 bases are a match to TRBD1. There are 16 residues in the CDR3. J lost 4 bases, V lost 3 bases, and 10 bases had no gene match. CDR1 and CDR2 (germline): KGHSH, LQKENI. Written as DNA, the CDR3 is TGTGCCAGCTCACCTACTCCCGGGACAGGGAGTTACGAGCAGTACTTC. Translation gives CASSPTPGTGSYEQYF.